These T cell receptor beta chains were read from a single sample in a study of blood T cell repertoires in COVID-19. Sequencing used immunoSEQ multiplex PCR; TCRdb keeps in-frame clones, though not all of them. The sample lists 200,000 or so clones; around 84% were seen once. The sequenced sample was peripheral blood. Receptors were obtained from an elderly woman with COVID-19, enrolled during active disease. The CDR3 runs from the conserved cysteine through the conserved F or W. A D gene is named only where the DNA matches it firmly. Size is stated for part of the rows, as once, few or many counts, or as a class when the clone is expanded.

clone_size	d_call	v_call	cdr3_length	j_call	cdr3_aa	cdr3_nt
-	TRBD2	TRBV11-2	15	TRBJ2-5	CASTLGGGMGETQYF	TGTGCCAGCACTTTAGGCGGGGGGATGGGGGAGACCCAGTACTTC
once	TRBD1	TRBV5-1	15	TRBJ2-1	CASSGTGGTYNEQFF	TGCGCCAGCAGCGGCACAGGGGGCACCTACAATGAGCAGTTCTTC
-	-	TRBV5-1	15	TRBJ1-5	CASSLGGGSNQPQHF	TGCGCCAGCAGCTTAGGGGGTGGAAGCAATCAGCCCCAGCATTTT
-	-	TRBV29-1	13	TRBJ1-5	CSVGEGGNQPQHF	TGCAGCGTTGGGGAAGGGGGAAATCAGCCCCAGCATTTT
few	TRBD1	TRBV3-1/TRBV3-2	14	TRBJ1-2	CASSPGQEVFGYTF	TGTGCCAGCAGCCCTGGACAGGAAGTTTTTGGCTACACCTTC
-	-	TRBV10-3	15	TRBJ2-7	CAIRGEPAQGVEQYF	TGTGCCATCAGGGGGGAGCCAGCACAGGGAGTCGAGCAGTACTTC
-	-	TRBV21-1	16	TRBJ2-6	CARGDSAISGANVLTF	TGTGCCAGGGGGGACAGCGCAATCTCTGGGGCCAACGTCCTGACTTTC
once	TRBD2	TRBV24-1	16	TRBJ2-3	CATSDPSGSSTDTQYF	TGTGCCACCAGTGACCCTAGCGGGTCTAGCACAGATACGCAGTATTTT
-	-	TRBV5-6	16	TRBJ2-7	CASSFDLGALSYEQYF	TGTGCCAGCAGTTTCGACCTTGGGGCCCTCTCCTACGAGCAGTACTTC
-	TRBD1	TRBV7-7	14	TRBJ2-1	CASSLRGQPNEQFF	TGTGCTAGCAGCTTAAGGGGACAGCCCAATGAGCAGTTCTTC
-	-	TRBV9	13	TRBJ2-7	CASSNPGSYEQYF	TGTGCCAGCAGCAACCCGGGGTCCTACGAGCAGTACTTC
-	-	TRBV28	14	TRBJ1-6	CASSLFGGSSPLHF	TGTGCCAGCAGTTTATTCGGGGGGTCTTCACCCCTCCACTTT
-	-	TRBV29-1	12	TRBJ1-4	CSVVGVNEKLFF	TGCAGCGTTGTAGGAGTTAATGAAAAACTGTTTTTT
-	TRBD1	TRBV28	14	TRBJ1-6	CASSSGTVNSPLHF	TGTGCCAGCAGTTCAGGGACAGTGAATTCACCCCTCCACTTT
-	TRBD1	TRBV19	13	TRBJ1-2	CASGTGNNYGYTF	TGTGCCAGTGGGACAGGCAATAACTATGGCTACACCTTC